A selection of T cell receptor beta chains follows, all from one sample in a study of T cells in Graves' hyperthyroidism and ophthalmopathy. TCRdb redid the calling of the multiplex PCR reads with MiXCR, one entry per CDR3 protein. The table has 300,000 to 400,000 distinct CDR3 sequences, about 18% seen once; the top ten hold 49%. Sequenced input: blood. These receptors all stem from a woman in her forties or fifties with Graves' hyperthyroidism. CDR3s include the opening cysteine and the closing phenylalanine or tryptophan. Fields, in order: D gene, V gene, clone size, J gene, CDR3 DNA, CDR3 protein. The D gene is left open where the match is weak. Only part of the rows carry a size: once, few, many, or a class if the clone is expanded.

.	TRBV30	many	TRBJ2-5	TGTGCCTGGCGAAAAGGAGGGGAGACCCAGTACTTC	CAWRKGGETQYF
TRBD2	TRBV7-8	many	TRBJ2-3	TGTGCCAGCACTGTACTAGCGGGGGGGCTCACAGATACGCAGTATTTT	CASTVLAGGLTDTQYF
TRBD1	TRBV9	.	TRBJ2-2	TGTGCCAGCAGCCCCCTGGGGGACAGGGAGGCCGGGGAGCTGTTTTTT	CASSPLGDREAGELFF
.	TRBV4-1	.	TRBJ1-1	TGCACCAGCAGCCAAACATGGACAGTAATCGCTGAAGCTTTCTTT	CTSSQTWTVIAEAFF
.	TRBV4-1	.	TRBJ1-1	TGCGCCAGCAGCCACCGAGGGGGTCTGGAGAACACTGAAGCTTTCTTT	CASSHRGGLENTEAFF
.	TRBV20-1	.	TRBJ1-2	TGCAGTGCTGGCTCAGACGTCTTTGGCTACACCTTC	CSAGSDVFGYTF
.	TRBV7-3	few	TRBJ1-6	TGTGCCAGCAGCTTAACCTCCCGGGACACCTATAATTCACCCCTCCACTTT	CASSLTSRDTYNSPLHF
.	TRBV2	few	TRBJ2-3	TGTGCCAGCAACGAGGGCGGGACTAGCACAGATACGCAGTATTTT	CASNEGGTSTDTQYF
.	TRBV11-2	many	TRBJ1-2	TGTGCCAGCAGCTTAGCCGGGACCGGCTACACCTTC	CASSLAGTGYTF
.	TRBV11-2	many	TRBJ2-5	TGTGCCAGCAGCTTAGCCGCGTGGCGGCAAGAGACCCAGTACTTC	CASSLAAWRQETQYF
.	TRBV18	.	TRBJ2-6	TGTGCCAGCTCACAGGGCGTTGGGGCCAACGTCCTGACTTTC	CASSQGVGANVLTF
.	TRBV29-1	.	TRBJ2-7	TGCAGCGTAGCGGAGAGCTCCTACGAGCAGTACTTC	CSVAESSYEQYF
TRBD1	TRBV3-1	many	TRBJ1-6	TGTGCCAGCAGCCAAGACGTCCCGGGACAGGGATTCATTCCTCTCCTCCACTTT	CASSQDVPGQGFIPLLHF
.	TRBV10-3	.	TRBJ2-2	TGTGCCATCAGTGAGACGGAGAACACCGGGGAGCTGTTTTTT	CAISETENTGELFF
.	TRBV30	.	TRBJ2-3	TGTGCCTGGAGTAGGGGGAGTGGTAATACGCAGTATTTT	CAWSRGSGNTQYF
.	TRBV6-2/TRBV6-3	few	TRBJ2-5	TGTGCCAGCAGTTACCTCTCTGTGGGAGAGACCCAGTACTTC	CASSYLSVGETQYF
TRBD1	TRBV10-3	many	TRBJ1-1	TGTGCCATCAGTGAGCCGTCCCCGGGACAGACATTGAACACTGAAGCTTTCTTT	CAISEPSPGQTLNTEAFF
.	TRBV6-1	few	TRBJ1-3	TGTGCCAGCAGGGGCGTCGGTTCTGGAAACACCATATATTTT	CASRGVGSGNTIYF
.	TRBV5-1	.	TRBJ2-1	TGCGCCAGCAGCTTGGTGTCAGGGGTCCCAAATGAGCAGTTCTTC	CASSLVSGVPNEQFF
TRBD2	TRBV7-8	.	TRBJ2-1	TGTGCCAGCAGCTTAGTTGCGGGGGACTTCTACAATGAGCAGTTCTTC	CASSLVAGDFYNEQFF
.	TRBV29-1	few	TRBJ1-1	TGCAGCGTTGGGGGGACCCCTCAGGGGAACACTGAAGCTTTCTTT	CSVGGTPQGNTEAFF
.	TRBV27	many	TRBJ1-2	TGTGCCAGCAGTTTGGGACCGTGGACCTATGGCTACACCTTC	CASSLGPWTYGYTF
TRBD2	TRBV28	.	TRBJ2-7	TGTGCCAGCAGCAGACTAGCGGGAGGCCTATCGGGTGAGCAGTACTTC	CASSRLAGGLSGEQYF
.	TRBV9	few	TRBJ2-7	TGTGCCAGCAGCCCTGTGGGTAGCGGTGTCTACGAGCAGTACTTC	CASSPVGSGVYEQYF
.	TRBV7-6	.	TRBJ2-7	TGTGCCAGCAGCTTAGGGGCAGGGAACGAGCAGTACTTC	CASSLGAGNEQYF
.	TRBV24-1	few	TRBJ2-3	TGTGCCACCAGTGGTGACAGTACACATACGCAGTATTTT	CATSGDSTHTQYF
TRBD1	TRBV18	many	TRBJ1-1	TGTGCCAGCTCACGGGCCGGGACAGGGAACACTGAAGCTTTCTTT	CASSRAGTGNTEAFF
TRBD2	TRBV20-1	.	TRBJ2-3	TGCAGTGCTGAGACTAGCGGGAGCACAGATACGCAGTATTTT	CSAETSGSTDTQYF
.	TRBV28	few	TRBJ1-2	TGTGCCAGCAGTCCCAACAGCGTCTATGGCTACACCTTC	CASSPNSVYGYTF
.	TRBV5-1	many	TRBJ1-2	TGCGCCAGCAGCTTGGACGGCCTTTTTGGCTACACCTTC	CASSLDGLFGYTF
TRBD2	TRBV28	many	TRBJ2-1	TGTGCCAGCAGTTTAAGCGGGGATGAGCAGTTCTTC	CASSLSGDEQFF
.	TRBV28	many	TRBJ1-5	TGTGCCAGCAACCTACGGGGGCAGGGCAATCAGCCCCAGCATTTT	CASNLRGQGNQPQHF
.	TRBV5-8	.	TRBJ2-2	TGTGCCAGCAGCTTGGGCCGCAGCACCGGGGAGCTGTTTTTT	CASSLGRSTGELFF
.	TRBV2	many	TRBJ1-1	TGTGCCAGCAGTGCCCTGAGGAACACTGAAGCTTTCTTT	CASSALRNTEAFF
TRBD1	TRBV12-3/TRBV12-4	many	TRBJ1-1	TGTGCCAGCAGTTTTAGTACAGGGGGAGCTTTCTTT	CASSFSTGGAFF
TRBD2	TRBV28	few	TRBJ2-7	TGTGCCAGCAGTTCCCCTAGCGGGAGACAGCAGTACTTC	CASSSPSGRQQYF
TRBD2	TRBV6-1	few	TRBJ2-7	TGTGCCAGCAGCCAGGGACTAGCATTACGGCAGTACTTC	CASSQGLALRQYF
.	TRBV6-2/TRBV6-3	.	TRBJ1-2	TGTGCCAGCAGTTACTCGTTCCCGGGGATTACTAACTATGGCTACACCTTC	CASSYSFPGITNYGYTF
.	TRBV3-1	many	TRBJ2-5	TGTGCCAGCAGCCAAGAAAGGGCTAGACAAGAGACCCAGTACTTC	CASSQERARQETQYF
.	TRBV20-1	few	TRBJ2-7	TGCAGTGCTAGAGATTGGGGGGGGGCATCCGAGCAGTACTTC	CSARDWGGASEQYF
.	TRBV14	few	TRBJ2-1	TGTGCCAGCAGCCAAGTCCATGAGCAGTTCTTC	CASSQVHEQFF
.	TRBV2	many	TRBJ2-1	TGTGCCAGCAGTGTGGGTGGAACGGCCCCCCGATACAATGAGCAGTTCTTC	CASSVGGTAPRYNEQFF
TRBD2	TRBV6-5	many	TRBJ2-1	TGTGCCAGCAGTTACTCTGGACTAGCGGCTAATGAGCAGTTCTTC	CASSYSGLAANEQFF
TRBD1	TRBV6-2/TRBV6-3	few	TRBJ1-6	TGTGCCAGCACCGGATTAGGACAGGCGAACCCGATCCTCCACTTT	CASTGLGQANPILHF
.	TRBV2	many	TRBJ1-5	TGTGCCAGCACGCGAGGCACAATTAGCAATCAGCCCCAGCATTTT	CASTRGTISNQPQHF
TRBD2	TRBV10-3	many	TRBJ2-3	TGTGCCATCAGTGGTTATAGCGGGAACGGAGATACGCAGTATTTT	CAISGYSGNGDTQYF
TRBD1	TRBV28	few	TRBJ1-2	TGTGCCAGCACCGAGGGACAGAGCATCTATGGCTACACCTTC	CASTEGQSIYGYTF
.	TRBV3-1	many	TRBJ2-3	TGTGCCAGCAGCCAAGATTATGGAACACGCACAGATACGCAGTATTTT	CASSQDYGTRTDTQYF
.	TRBV6-2/TRBV6-3	few	TRBJ1-6	TGTGCCAGCAGCCTGACGGGGATTTATTCACCCCTCCACTTT	CASSLTGIYSPLHF
.	TRBV11-2	.	TRBJ2-1	TGTGCCAGCAGCTCCCAAGGCGGGTTCACCTACAATGAGCAGTTCTTC	CASSSQGGFTYNEQFF
.	TRBV18	many	TRBJ2-2	TGTGCCAGCTCAGCGACTGGCGGACCCTGGGTCGGGGAGCTGTTTTTT	CASSATGGPWVGELFF
TRBD2	TRBV10-3	.	TRBJ2-2	TGTGCCATCAGTGTTCGGAGCGGGGGGGCCGCCGGGGAGCTGTTTTTT	CAISVRSGGAAGELFF
TRBD2	TRBV3-1	many	TRBJ2-1	TGTGCCAGCAGCCGGGCCGGGACTAGCGGGGGTCATGAGCAGTTCTTC	CASSRAGTSGGHEQFF
.	TRBV28	many	TRBJ2-3	TGTGCCAGCACCCGCCCGGGAGACACAGATACGCAGTATTTT	CASTRPGDTDTQYF